The rows below give T cell receptor beta chains drawn from one sample of a study of CD8 T cells in Susac syndrome. Using its own MiXCR run on the immunoSEQ multiplex PCR reads, TCRdb lists one record per CDR3 protein. The sample includes 400,000 to 550,000 distinct CDR3 sequences, around 83% seen only once; the top ten take more than 0.09%. The sequenced material came from CD8+ T cells from PBMCs. The receptor set was obtained from a human donor with multiple sclerosis. Both conserved end residues are part of each CDR3. A D gene is named only where the DNA matches it firmly. Rows give clone size only sometimes, using once, few, many, or a class for an expanded clone.

clone size	V gene	D gene	J gene	CDR3 DNA	CDR3 protein
-	TRBV6-1	-	TRBJ1-6	TGTGCCAGCAGTGAATATAGATATAATTCACCCCTCCACTTT	CASSEYRYNSPLHF
-	TRBV12-3/TRBV12-4	TRBD2	TRBJ2-1	TGTGCCAGCAGTTCAGGGGGACTAGCCTCTAAAAATGAGCAGTTCTTC	CASSSGGLASKNEQFF
-	TRBV6-5	-	TRBJ2-1	TGTGCCAGCAGTTACTCAGGGTTGGGTTGGAATGAGCAGTTCTTC	CASSYSGLGWNEQFF
few	TRBV5-6	-	TRBJ2-5	TGTGCCAGCAGCTTGGTATCGGGGCAAGAGACCCAGTACTTC	CASSLVSGQETQYF
once	TRBV4-1	-	TRBJ2-7	TGCGCCAGCAGCCCTGGCCACAGCAACTCCTACGAGCAGTACTTC	CASSPGHSNSYEQYF
-	TRBV6-5	-	TRBJ1-2	TGTGCCAGCAGAATGAGCGAGGGTGGCTATGGCTACACCTTC	CASRMSEGGYGYTF
-	TRBV30	TRBD1	TRBJ2-7	TGTGCCTGGAGTCCCGGGACAGTTCTGTACGAGCAGTACTTC	CAWSPGTVLYEQYF
once	TRBV7-9	-	TRBJ2-5	TGTGCCAGCAGCCCTAAAAGGAGCAAGACCCAGTACTTC	CASSPKRSKTQYF
once	TRBV3-1	TRBD2	TRBJ2-6	TGTGCCAGCAGCCAAGCAAGCGGGGGGAGCTCTGGGGCCAACGTCCTGACTTTC	CASSQASGGSSGANVLTF
-	TRBV10-1	-	TRBJ2-1	TGCGCCAGCAGTGATGGCACTAGCCAGCACAATGAGCAGTTCTTC	CASSDGTSQHNEQFF
-	TRBV20-1	-	TRBJ1-5	TGCAGTGGCCTCTCCGGTAGCAATCAGCCCCAGCATTTT	CSGLSGSNQPQHF
-	TRBV5-6	-	TRBJ2-7	TGTGCCAGCAGCTTGGATCGCAGTGCCTACGAGCAGTACTTC	CASSLDRSAYEQYF
-	TRBV5-1	-	TRBJ1-2	TGCGCCAGCAGCTTCGACGGCACTAACTATGGCTACACCTTC	CASSFDGTNYGYTF
-	TRBV14	TRBD1	TRBJ1-1	TGTGCCAGCAGCCAATTGGACAGGGGGCCCACTGAAGCTTTCTTT	CASSQLDRGPTEAFF
-	TRBV27	-	TRBJ2-1	TGTGCCAGCAGTTTATTGACTAGTGAAAGTGAGCAGTTCTTC	CASSLLTSESEQFF
-	TRBV19	-	TRBJ2-2	TGTGCCAGTAGGAATACAACGAACACCGGGGAGCTGTTTTTT	CASRNTTNTGELFF
-	TRBV29-1	-	TRBJ2-1	TGCAGCGTTGAATGCCCGGCGGATGAGCAGTTCTTC	CSVECPADEQFF
-	TRBV4-1	-	TRBJ1-1	TGCGCCAGCAGCCAACGTCCGAACACTGAAGCTTTCTTT	CASSQRPNTEAFF
-	TRBV4-1	-	TRBJ2-5	TGCGCCAGCAGCCAGAGTATAATGTACCAAGAGACCCAGTACTTC	CASSQSIMYQETQYF
-	TRBV19	TRBD2	TRBJ2-5	TGTGCCAGTAGTATGGGACTAGCGGGAGAAGTGACCCAGTACTTC	CASSMGLAGEVTQYF
-	TRBV30	-	TRBJ2-1	TGTGCCTGGAATCTCGGGGACGTTGCGTACAATGAGCAGTTCTTC	CAWNLGDVAYNEQFF
-	TRBV6-5	TRBD1	TRBJ2-2	TGTGCCAGCTCGGGACAGGGGTTTCTGAGGGAGCTGTTTTTT	CASSGQGFLRELFF
-	TRBV3-1	-	TRBJ2-7	TGTGCCAGCAGCCCCTATAGAGTTCCAGAGATTTACGAGCAGTACTTC	CASSPYRVPEIYEQYF
once	TRBV27	-	TRBJ2-7	TGTGCCAGCAGTTTCGGGGCAGCGGCTTCCTACGAGCAGTACTTC	CASSFGAAASYEQYF
-	TRBV27	-	TRBJ1-2	TGTGCCAGCAGGCAATTCGACACATCAAGGGGAGGCTACACCTTC	CASRQFDTSRGGYTF
-	TRBV4-1	TRBD1	TRBJ1-5	TGCGCCAGCAGCCAAGATGTAGGACAGGATTGGGATCAGCCCCAGCATTTT	CASSQDVGQDWDQPQHF
-	TRBV24-1	TRBD2	TRBJ2-3	TGTGCCACCAGTGACCCTAAGGCTAGCGGGGGGGGCACAGATACGCAGTATTTT	CATSDPKASGGGTDTQYF
-	TRBV7-9	TRBD1	TRBJ2-1	TGTGCCAGCAGCTTCTTGACAGGGTACAATGAGCAGTTCTTC	CASSFLTGYNEQFF
few	TRBV6-2/TRBV6-3	-	TRBJ1-2	TGTGCCAGCAGTTATTACCCCCTATCGGCTATCTCCTTC	CASSYYPLSAISF
few	TRBV27	-	TRBJ2-7	TGTGCCAGCAGTTTGACAAACTCCTACGAGCAGTACTTC	CASSLTNSYEQYF
-	TRBV7-9	-	TRBJ2-5	TGTGCCAGCAGCTTAGGAGGCCCCTCGGAGACCCAGTACTTC	CASSLGGPSETQYF
-	TRBV13	-	TRBJ2-2	TGTGCCAGCAGCTTTCAGAGGACCGGGGAGCTGTTTTTT	CASSFQRTGELFF
-	TRBV6-1	TRBD1	TRBJ1-2	TGTGCCAGCAGTGAAGGCCTGGGACAGCTCCTCTATGGCTACACCTTC	CASSEGLGQLLYGYTF
-	TRBV19	-	TRBJ2-1	TGTGCCAGTAGTAACGACTACAATGAGCAGTTCTTC	CASSNDYNEQFF
few	TRBV6-5	-	TRBJ2-7	TGTGCCAGCAGTTACAGCACCTCCTACGAGCAGTACTTC	CASSYSTSYEQYF
-	TRBV4-1	-	TRBJ2-1	TGCGCCAGCAGCCAAGATCCCATGGCGTCCAATGAGCAGTTCTTC	CASSQDPMASNEQFF
-	TRBV4-1	TRBD2	TRBJ2-7	TGCGCCAGCGGGGAGGGACTCTTCTACGAGCAGTACTTC	CASGEGLFYEQYF
-	TRBV28	-	TRBJ2-3	TGTGCCAGCATCGCTAGCGCTATCAGCACAGATACGCAGTATTTT	CASIASAISTDTQYF
-	TRBV28	-	TRBJ2-3	TGTGCCAGCAGTTTTATAGGGGAGATCACAGATACGCAGTATTTT	CASSFIGEITDTQYF
-	TRBV6-5	-	TRBJ1-5	TGTGCCAGCAGTTACTTAGGTGGAGATCAGCCCCAGCATTTT	CASSYLGGDQPQHF
once	TRBV15	-	TRBJ1-3	TGTGCCACCTCTCGAGGTCCTGGAAACACCATATATTTT	CATSRGPGNTIYF
-	TRBV20-1	TRBD2	TRBJ2-3	TGCAGTGCTACGGACAGCGGGGGGGTCGCAGATACGCAGTATTTT	CSATDSGGVADTQYF